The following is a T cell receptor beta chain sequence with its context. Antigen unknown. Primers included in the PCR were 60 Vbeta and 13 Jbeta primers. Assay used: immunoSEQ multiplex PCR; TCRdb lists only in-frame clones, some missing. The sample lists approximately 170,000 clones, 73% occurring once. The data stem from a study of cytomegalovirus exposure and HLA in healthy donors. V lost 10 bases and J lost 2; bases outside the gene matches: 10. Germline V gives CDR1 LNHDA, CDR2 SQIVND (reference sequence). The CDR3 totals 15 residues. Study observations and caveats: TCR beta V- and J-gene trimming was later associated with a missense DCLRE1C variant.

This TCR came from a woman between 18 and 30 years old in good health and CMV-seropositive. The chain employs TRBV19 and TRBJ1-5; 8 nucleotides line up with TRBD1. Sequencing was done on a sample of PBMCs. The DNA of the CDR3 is TGTGCCACTATCTCTCAGGGGGCCGGCAATCAGCCCCAGCATTTT. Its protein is CATISQGAGNQPQHF.